Included here is one T cell receptor beta chain sequence, with context. This receptor's antigen is unknown. Base quality data are lacking; no much larger clone is found one base away. The run used an Illumina HiSeq 1500. The public sequencing data were trimmed at Q25 with fastp and processed into clonotypes with MiXCR by TCRdb, which kept only in-frame beta chains. All rows with the same CDR3 protein become a single entry with the most common DNA and genes. This sample comprises around 140,000 distinct CDR3 sequences, over 25% of them detected only once. In total, the top ten clones hold around 50% of the sample. The data were obtained in a study of T cell repertoires in cytomegalovirus infection (dated by TCRdb to between 2019 and 2020). Describing the broader study: The peptide stimulations were aimed at well-studied HLA-B-restricted epitopes as well as recently identified HLA-C-restricted CMV epitopes, whose presentation resists viral immunomodulation. Donor HLA type was relevant to the analysis, because carriage of CMV infection together with the matching HLA type was indicated by public TCR beta signatures.

What the work shows at the level of the full study, not this receptor alone: In both this cohort and an independent roughly 330-donor cohort, the cumulative frequency of public TCR beta family members distinguished carriers of CMV infection plus the relevant HLA type. The ex vivo response was dominated by HLA-C-restricted CMV-specific TCR beta clonotypes, which also provided the single most frequent clonotype in two of eight donors.

The CDR3 runs 15 residues from the cysteine to the phenylalanine. The entry retains the CDR3 DNA only, 45 bases that are in frame from base 1. According to the germline V gene, CDR1 reads SGHDT and CDR2 reads YYEEEE. Germline trimming: 1 base from V, 4 bases from J; junction bases outside gene matches: 7. The label giving this sample's treatment or condition can be read as: in vitro stimulation with specific CMV peptide epitopes to enrich CMV-specific T cells. The source material was CD8+ T cells from cultured PBMCs, sampled from culture after CMV antigen stimulation. The sequence derives from a human donor in good health (CMV status not recorded). Some clones in this sample may be carry-over from other donors' samples. The chain couples TRBV5-6 to TRBJ1-2, and 7 bases in between align with TRBD1. The CDR3: CASSLKGAIVYGYTF. The DNA sequence is given as TGTGCCAGCAGCTTGAAGGGGGCGATTGTCTATGGCTACACCTTC.